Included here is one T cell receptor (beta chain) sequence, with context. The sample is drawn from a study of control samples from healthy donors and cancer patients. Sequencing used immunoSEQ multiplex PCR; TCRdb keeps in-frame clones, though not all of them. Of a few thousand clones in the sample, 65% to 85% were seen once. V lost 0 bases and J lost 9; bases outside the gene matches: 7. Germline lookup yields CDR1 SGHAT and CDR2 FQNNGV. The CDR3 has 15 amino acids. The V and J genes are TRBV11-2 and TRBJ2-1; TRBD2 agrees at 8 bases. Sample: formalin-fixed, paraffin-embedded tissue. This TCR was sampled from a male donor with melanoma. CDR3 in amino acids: CASSLDSQREIEQFF. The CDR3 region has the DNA TGTGCCAGCAGCTTAGATAGTCAGCGGGAGATTGAGCAGTTCTTC.